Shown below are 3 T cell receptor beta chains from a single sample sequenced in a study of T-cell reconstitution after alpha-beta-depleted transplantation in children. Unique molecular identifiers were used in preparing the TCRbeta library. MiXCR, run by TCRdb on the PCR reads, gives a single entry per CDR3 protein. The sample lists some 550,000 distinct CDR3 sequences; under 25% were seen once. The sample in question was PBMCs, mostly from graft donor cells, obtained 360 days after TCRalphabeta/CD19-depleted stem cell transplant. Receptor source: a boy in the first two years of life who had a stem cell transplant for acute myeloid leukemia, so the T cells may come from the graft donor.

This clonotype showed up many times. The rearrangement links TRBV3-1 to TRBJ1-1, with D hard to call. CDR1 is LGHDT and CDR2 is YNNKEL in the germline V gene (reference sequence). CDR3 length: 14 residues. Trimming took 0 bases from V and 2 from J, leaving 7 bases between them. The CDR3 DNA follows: TGTGCCAGCAGCCAAGACCCGGGCAACACTGAAGCTTTCTTT. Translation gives CASSQDPGNTEAFF.

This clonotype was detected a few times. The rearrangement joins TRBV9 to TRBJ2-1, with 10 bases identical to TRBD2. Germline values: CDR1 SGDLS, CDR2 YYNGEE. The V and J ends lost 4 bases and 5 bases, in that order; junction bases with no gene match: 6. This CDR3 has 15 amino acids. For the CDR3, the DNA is TGTGCCAGCAGCACCAGCGGGGGGGGAAACAATGAGCAGTTCTTC. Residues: CASSTSGGGNNEQFF.

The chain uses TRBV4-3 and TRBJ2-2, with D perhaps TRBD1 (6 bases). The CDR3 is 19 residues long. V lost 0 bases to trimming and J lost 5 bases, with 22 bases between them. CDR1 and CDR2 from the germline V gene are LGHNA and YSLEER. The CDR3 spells CASSQDGVGAGQGTGELFF. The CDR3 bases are TGCGCCAGCAGCCAAGATGGAGTGGGGGCCGGCCAGGGTACCGGGGAGCTGTTTTTT.